This T cell receptor beta chain is from a study of CD8 T cells in ankylosing spondylitis. Study results and limitations: Significant enrichment of disease-linked clones was reportedly seen in matched ankylosing spondylitis synovial fluid.

Between the trimmed V and J ends, which lost 8 bases and 5 bases, there was a span of 21 bases. In germline, CDR1 is MNHEY, CDR2 SVGEGT. The CDR3 sequence is 16 residues long. About this clonotype: Its antigen is not identified.

TCRdb reprocessed the 5' RACE reads via MiXCR and lists one record per CDR3 protein. The repertoire holds 150,000 to 200,000 distinct CDR3 sequences, with around 13% as singletons. The sequencing input was blood, either unsorted or a sorted T cell fraction (not recorded which). This TCR came from a female donor with ankylosing spondylitis or in good health (not recorded which). The chain combines TRBV6-2 or TRBV6-3 with TRBJ2-2; TRBD1 is a possible D gene (6 bases). The CDR3 DNA follows: TGTGCCAGCTACAAAACAAGGGGGAGCGGAACCGGGGAGCTGTTTTTT. This codes for CASYKTRGSGTGELFF.